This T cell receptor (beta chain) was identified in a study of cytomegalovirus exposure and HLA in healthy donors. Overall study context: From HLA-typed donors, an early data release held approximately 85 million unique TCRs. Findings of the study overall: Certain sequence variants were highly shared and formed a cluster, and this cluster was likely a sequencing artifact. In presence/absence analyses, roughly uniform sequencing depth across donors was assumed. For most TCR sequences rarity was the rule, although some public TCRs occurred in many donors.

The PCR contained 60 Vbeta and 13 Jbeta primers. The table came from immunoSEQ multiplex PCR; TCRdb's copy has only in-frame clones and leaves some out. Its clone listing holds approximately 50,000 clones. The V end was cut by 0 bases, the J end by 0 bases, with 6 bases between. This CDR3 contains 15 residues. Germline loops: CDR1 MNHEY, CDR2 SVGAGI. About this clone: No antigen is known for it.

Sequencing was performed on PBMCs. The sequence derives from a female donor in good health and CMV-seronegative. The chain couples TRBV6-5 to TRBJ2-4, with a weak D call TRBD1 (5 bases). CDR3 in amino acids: CASSYSDRAKNIQYF. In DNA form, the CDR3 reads TGTGCCAGCAGTTACTCCGACAGAGCCAAAAACATTCAGTACTTC.